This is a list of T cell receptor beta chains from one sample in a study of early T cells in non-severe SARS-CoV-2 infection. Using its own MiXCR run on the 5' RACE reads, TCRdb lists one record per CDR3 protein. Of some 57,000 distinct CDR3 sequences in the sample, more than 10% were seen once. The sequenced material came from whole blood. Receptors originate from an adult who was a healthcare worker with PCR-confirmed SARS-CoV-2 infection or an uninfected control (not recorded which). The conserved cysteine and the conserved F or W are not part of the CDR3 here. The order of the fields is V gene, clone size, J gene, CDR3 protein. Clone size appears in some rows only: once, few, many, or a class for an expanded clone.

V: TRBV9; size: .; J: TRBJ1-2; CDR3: ASSVAAGNYGYT
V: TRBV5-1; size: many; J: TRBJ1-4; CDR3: ASSLGPLRAGEKLF
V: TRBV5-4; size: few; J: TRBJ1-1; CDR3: ASSSLGRKTEAF
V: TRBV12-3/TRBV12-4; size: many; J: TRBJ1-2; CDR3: ASRSQGIHGYT
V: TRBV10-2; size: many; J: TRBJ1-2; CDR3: ASSQRNYGYT
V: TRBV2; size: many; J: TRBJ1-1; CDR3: ASRGGAEAF
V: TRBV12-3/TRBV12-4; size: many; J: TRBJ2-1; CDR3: ASTIAGGTSYNEQF
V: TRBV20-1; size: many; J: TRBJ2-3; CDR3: SAPTSGGAHGTDTQY
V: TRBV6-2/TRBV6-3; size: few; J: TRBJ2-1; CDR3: ASLSGLAGYNEQF
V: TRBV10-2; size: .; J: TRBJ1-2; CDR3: ASKDGTYGYT